This T cell receptor beta chain was sequenced for a study of radiotherapy plus CTLA-4 blockade in lung cancer. TCRdb's table, derived via immunoSEQ multiplex PCR, lists solely in-frame clones and lacks some. The table shows some 96,000 clones, with just over 85% occurring only once. The CDR3 totals 24 residues. Trimming cost V 0 bases and J 2 bases; bases outside gene matches: 25. As regards this clone: Other DNA sequences in this sample translate to the same CDR3.

Sequencing used peripheral blood, obtained from a patient treated with radiotherapy plus ipilimumab. The gene calls are TRBV23-1 and TRBJ1-2; TRBD1 agrees at 12 bases. TRBV23-1 is placed among ORFs of uncertain function. This receptor was obtained from a human donor with non-small cell lung cancer that progressed on radiotherapy plus ipilimumab. The CDR3 DNA sequence: TGCGCCAGCAGTCAATCCTTGGAGCCGACGAGCGTTCTACGGGACAGGGGGCCGAACTATGGCTACACCTTC. Translating gives CASSQSLEPTSVLRDRGPNYGYTF.